This T cell receptor (beta chain) appears in the sequencing data of a study of CD8 T cells in Susac syndrome. This clonotype appeared once. Peripheral blood CD8+ and CD4+ T cells were profiled by TCR beta sequencing. The individuals used as controls were healthy donors who had been matched for both age and sex. Negative isolation yielded the CD8+ and CD4+ T cells, while FACS enriched the TEMRA cells. Random hexamers were used to reverse transcribe an amount of roughly 0.5 to 1 ug RNA. By means of immunoSEQ multiplex PCR, TCR beta CDR3 spanning 54 Vbeta and 13 Jbeta underwent amplification. TCRdb re-called the immunoSEQ multiplex PCR reads through MiXCR, storing one row per CDR3 protein. The sample lists 100,000 to 150,000 distinct CDR3 sequences; 90% to 95% were seen once. The CDR3 length is 16 residues. V lost 5 bases, J lost 1 base, and 6 bases stayed unmatched. The germline gives CDR1 SGHTA, CDR2 FQGNSA.

Sequencing used CD4+ T cells from PBMCs. The TCR sequence derives from a human donor in good health. This chain connects TRBV7-2 to TRBJ2-3, with 10 nucleotides matching TRBD2. CDR3: CASSPEGTSGTDTQYF. The CDR3 coding sequence is TGTGCCAGCAGCCCGGAGGGGACTAGCGGCACAGATACGCAGTATTTT.